These 29 T cell receptor beta chains originate from one sample sequenced in a study of shared clonotypes between healthy human individuals (dated by TCRdb to between 2020 and 2021). Library construction relied on the immunoSEQ multiplex PCR assay. The table comes from immuneACCESS by way of TCRdb, which keeps in-frame sequences with V and J called. Part of the clones is missing from these tables; in studies checked, under half for an unresolved V gene and the rest for unknown reasons. The sample table lists millions of clones, roughly 93% of them with a count of one. The ten biggest clones cover under 0.45% of the sample. The sequenced sample consisted of naive CD4+ T cells from PBMCs. The cell subset or site label, read with the paper, signifies: CD45RA+ positively selected. The receptors were sampled from a young man in good health. Some clones in this sample may be carry-over from other donors' samples.

The V gene is TRBV7-9, the J gene TRBJ1-5; D call uncertain. This CDR3 has 17 residues. Germline V lookup: CDR1 SEHNR, CDR2 FQNEAQ (reference sequence). V shed 3 bases and J shed 0 bases, with 15 bases lying between them. The CDR3 nucleotides are TGTGCCAGCAGCTTTGGGCTCCATGGAGATAGCAATCAGCCCCAGCATTTT. As protein: CASSFGLHGDSNQPQHF.

This chain joins TRBV6-1 and TRBJ2-7; D not certain. The CDR3 consists of 13 residues. The germline gives CDR1 MNHNS, CDR2 SASEGT. The ends were cut back, 6 bases at V and 2 bases at J, with 11 bases in the middle. CDR3 sequence (DNA): TGTGCCAGCAGGGCCACCCCAGCCTACGAGCAGTACTTC. The encoded protein is CASRATPAYEQYF.

This chain connects TRBV7-9 to TRBJ2-7; D is unclear. The CDR3 spans 12 residues. V dropped 2 bases and J dropped 7 bases, with 9 bases sitting between them. Looked up from germline, CDR1 is SEHNR and CDR2 is FQNEAQ (reference sequence). Written as DNA, the CDR3 is TGTGCCAGCAGCTTAAGATTGGGGGAGCAGTACTTC. Protein sequence: CASSLRLGEQYF.

The CDR3 sequence is CASRSGLAGGSYNEQFF. As DNA, the CDR3 is TGTGCCAGCAGATCGGGACTAGCGGGAGGATCCTACAATGAGCAGTTCTTC. This chain links TRBV7-2 with TRBJ2-1; 15 nucleotides align to TRBD2. With V trimmed by 6 bases and J by 1 base, 4 bases remained unmatched. Per germline, CDR1 SGHTA and CDR2 FQGNSA. CDR3 length equals 17 residues. Complete variable domain (other parts from reference TRBV7-2 and TRBJ2-1): GAGVSQSPSNKVTEKGKDVELRCDPISGHTALYWYRQSLGQGLEFLIYFQGNSAPDKSGLPSDRFSAERTGGSVSTLTIQRTQQEDSAVYLCASRSGLAGGSYNEQFFGPGTRLTVL.

This clone was seen only a few times. This sample also contains other DNA sequences that code for the same CDR3. The chain uses TRBV25-1 and TRBJ2-7; 8 positions match TRBD2. Germline values: CDR1 MGHDK, CDR2 SYGVNS. This CDR3 spans 12 amino acids. J was trimmed by 1 base and V by 8 bases; bases with no gene match: 1. CDR3 loop: CASRGGSYEQYF. DNA of the CDR3: TGTGCCAGCCGCGGGGGGTCCTACGAGCAGTACTTC.

This clone showed up just once. The V call is TRBV5-1, the J call TRBJ2-1; possible D gene TRBD2, 5 bases. Trimming took 4 bases from V and 9 from J, leaving 23 bases between them. Germline V lookup: CDR1 SGHRS, CDR2 YFSETQ. The CDR3 is made up of 16 amino acids. The CDR3 DNA reads as TGCGCCAGCAGCCCACCCACTGAGGGCCTCCGGAGTGAGCAGTTCTTC. Protein: CASSPPTEGLRSEQFF.

The chain employs TRBV28 and TRBJ1-5; no clear D gene. CDR3 size: 13 residues. Germline CDR1 and CDR2: MDHEN and SYDVKM. V gave up 4 bases and J gave up 7 bases, with 11 bases separating them. In DNA, the CDR3 is TGTGCCAGCAGTTCCGAAGTGTGGCAGCCCCAGCATTTT. Protein product: CASSSEVWQPQHF.

The chain uses TRBV7-9 and TRBJ2-7; TRBD2 matches at 12 bases. Germline CDR1 is SEHNR and CDR2 is FQNEAQ (reference sequence). The CDR3 contains 16 residues. The junction had 7 bases not matched to a gene; V was cut back by 2 bases and J by 5 bases. The chain's CDR3 is CASSLRLAGVSNEQYF. The CDR3 region has the DNA TGTGCCAGCAGCTTAAGACTAGCGGGAGTAAGCAACGAGCAGTACTTC.

The chain employs TRBV5-4 and TRBJ1-5, with D maybe TRBD1 (6 bases). V lost 6 bases and J 4 bases, leaving 14 bases between the germline ends. CDR1 and CDR2 (germline): SGHNT, YYREEE (reference sequence). The CDR3 extends over 14 amino acids. The CDR3 here is CASTIQGNNQPQHF. The CDR3 DNA follows: TGTGCCAGCACGATCCAGGGGAATAATCAGCCCCAGCATTTT. Complete variable domain (other parts from reference TRBV5-4 and TRBJ1-5): ETGVTQSPTHLIKTRGQQVTLRCSSQSGHNTVSWYQQALGQGPQFIFQYYREEENGRGNFPPRFSGLQFPNYSSELNVNALELDDSALYLCASTIQGNNQPQHFGDGTRLSIL.

The chain combines TRBV5-5 with TRBJ2-7, with no clear D. This CDR3 has 14 amino acids. V was cut by 5 bases and J by 0 bases, with 12 bases left in between. Germline CDR1 SGHKS, CDR2 YYEKEE (reference sequence). The CDR3 region is CASSSNSVSYEQYF. The CDR3 nucleotides are TGTGCCAGCAGTTCCAACAGCGTCTCCTACGAGCAGTACTTC.

J is TRBJ2-7 and V is TRBV28; weak D call: TRBD2 (6 bases). The CDR3 spans 15 residues. V was pared by 1 base and J by 0 bases, with 10 bases between. Germline-derived CDR1 and CDR2 are MDHEN and SYDVKM. The CDR3 DNA is TGTGCCAGCAGTTTATCGGGCGGGAACTCCTACGAGCAGTACTTC. Translation gives CASSLSGGNSYEQYF.

V and J are TRBV10-3 and TRBJ2-7, with 8 bases fitting TRBD2. The length of the CDR3 is 14 residues. J was trimmed by 2 bases and V by 8 bases; bases with no gene match: 8. The germline V gene has CDR1 ENHRY and CDR2 SYGVKD. CDR3 sequence reads: CAIRIAGWAYEQYF. CDR3 coding DNA: TGTGCCATCCGTATAGCGGGGTGGGCCTACGAGCAGTACTTC.

The chain has TRBV28 and TRBJ2-7; weak D call: TRBD2 (5 bases). The germline CDR1 and CDR2 sequences are MDHEN and SYDVKM. The CDR3 runs to 14 residues. Deletions cut 2 bases from V and 7 bases from J, with 15 bases between. The CDR3 loop is CASSLVRVRWEQYF. The CDR3 DNA reads as TGTGCCAGCAGTTTAGTGCGGGTGCGGTGGGAGCAGTACTTC.

The DNA of the CDR3 is TGTGCCAGCAGCCTAAGGTCCGGGTACCAGAACACTGAAGCTTTCTTT. Amino acid sequence: CASSLRSGYQNTEAFF. The chain uses TRBV5-6 and TRBJ1-1; no clear D. The germline CDR1 and CDR2 sequences are SGHDT and YYEEEE. This CDR3 is built from 16 residues. The V end was cut by 4 bases, the J end by 1 base, with 17 bases between.

With respect to this clone: This sample also contains other DNA sequences that code for the same CDR3. This chain links TRBV5-1 with TRBJ2-2, with D hard to call. CDR3 length: 13 amino acids. Germline V gene lookup returns CDR1 SGHRS and CDR2 YFSETQ. Trimming stripped 0 bases from V and 4 bases from J, with 4 bases between. CDR3: CASSLVVTGELFF. CDR3 coding DNA: TGCGCCAGCAGCTTGGTTGTCACCGGGGAGCTGTTTTTT.

The gene calls are TRBV2 and TRBJ1-2; 7 nucleotides agree with TRBD1. This CDR3 is 12 amino acids long. The germline gives CDR1 SNHLY, CDR2 FYNNEI. Germline trimming cut 6 bases from V and 3 bases from J; bases unmatched to any gene: 1. CDR3 DNA: TGTGCCAGCAGCCAGGGGGACTATGGCTACACCTTC. Protein sequence: CASSQGDYGYTF. The complete variable domain, with remaining parts taken from reference TRBV2 and TRBJ1-2, reads EPEVTQTPSHQVTQMGQEVILRCVPISNHLYFYWYRQILGQKVEFLVSFYNNEISEKSEIFDDQFSVERPDGSNFTLKIRSTKLEDSAMYFCASSQGDYGYTFGSGTRLTVV.

The chain is built from TRBV28 and TRBJ1-2; no clear D. Germline-derived CDR1 and CDR2 are MDHEN and SYDVKM. The CDR3 consists of 15 residues. The germline V and J ends were trimmed by 4 bases and 2 bases, with 14 bases remaining between them. CDR3 DNA sequence: TGTGCCAGCAGTTCGTCAGCCGGAGGGAACTATGGCTACACCTTC. Amino acids: CASSSSAGGNYGYTF.

The chain employs TRBV6-5 and TRBJ2-1; 11 bases map to TRBD2. The CDR3 spans 15 residues. J was trimmed by 3 bases and V by 6 bases; bases with no gene match: 4. Per germline, CDR1 MNHEY and CDR2 SVGAGI. In nucleotides, the CDR3 is TGTGCCAGCAGATACGGGACTAGCGGCTACAATGAGCAGTTCTTC. This sequence encodes CASRYGTSGYNEQFF.

Only one count was recorded for this clone. The chain carries TRBV7-7 and TRBJ2-3; perhaps TRBD2 as D (6 bases). In germline, CDR1 is SSHAT, CDR2 FNYEAQ (reference sequence). CDR3 length equals 13 residues. Trimming took off 5 bases at V and 5 bases at J, with 11 bases between the two ends. CDR3 amino acids: CASSRDFQDTQYF. The CDR3 DNA is TGTGCCAGCAGCCGGGACTTCCAAGATACGCAGTATTTT.

As regards this clone: The same CDR3 arises from other DNA sequences in this sample as well. The J gene is TRBJ2-7, the V gene TRBV28; weak D call: TRBD2 (6 bases). From germline, CDR1 is MDHEN and CDR2 SYDVKM. V gave up 6 bases and J gave up 0 bases, with 12 bases separating them. The CDR3 length is 14 residues. CDR3 sequence (DNA): TGTGCCAGCAGAGGGGCGGGGAGCTCCTACGAGCAGTACTTC. Its protein product is CASRGAGSSYEQYF.

This clone was found a few times. This same CDR3 is encoded by further DNA sequences in the sample. CDR3 coding DNA: TGTGCCAGTAGTATCGTTGGCGACACTGAAGCTTTCTTT. Translating gives CASSIVGDTEAFF. This rearrangement joins TRBV19 to TRBJ1-1; D call uncertain. This CDR3 contains 13 residues. Trimming took off 3 bases at V and 3 bases at J, with 8 bases between the two ends. Germline-derived CDR1 and CDR2 are LNHDA and SQIVND (reference sequence).

The chain joins TRBV2 to TRBJ2-7; TRBD1 matches at 7 bases. The CDR3 is made up of 13 amino acids. The junction had 4 bases not matched to a gene; V was cut back by 7 bases and J by 1 base. Germline V gene lookup returns CDR1 SNHLY and CDR2 FYNNEI. This chain's CDR3 is CASIEGASYEQYF. As DNA, the CDR3 is TGTGCCAGCATCGAGGGGGCGTCCTACGAGCAGTACTTC.

The genes are TRBV21-1 and TRBJ2-7; the table's D call, TRBD1, was not checked against the DNA. TRBV21-1 is a pseudogene. The CDR3 has 15 amino acids. CDR3 DNA sequence: TGTGCCAGCAGCAAGGGGGCAGGGAACTCCTACGAGCAGTACTTC. Translating gives CASSKGAGNSYEQYF.

The chain uses TRBV7-9 and TRBJ1-2; 9 bases are shared with TRBD1. The CDR3 is made up of 16 amino acids. V shed 4 bases, J shed 8 bases, and the junction held 14 bases outside the gene matches. In germline, CDR1 is SEHNR, CDR2 FQNEAQ (reference sequence). CDR3 amino acids: CASSSRDRARVGGYTF. The CDR3 DNA reads as TGTGCCAGCAGCTCCCGGGACAGGGCCCGGGTAGGAGGCTACACCTTC.

The chain employs TRBV9 and TRBJ1-2; a possible D gene is TRBD1 (5 bases). The CDR3 has 13 residues. CDR1 and CDR2 from the germline V gene are SGDLS and YYNGEE. The V and J ends lost 4 bases and 5 bases respectively, with 12 bases between them. This CDR3 is CASSPGDAYGYTF. The DNA of the CDR3 is TGTGCCAGCAGCCCGGGGGATGCTTATGGCTACACCTTC.

Concerning this clone: Different DNA sequences within this sample yield the same CDR3. The V gene is TRBV6-6, the J gene TRBJ2-3; no clear D. This CDR3 contains 11 residues. V gave up 6 bases and J gave up 6 bases, with 7 bases separating them. Germline V gene sequence: CDR1 MNHNY, CDR2 SVGAGI (reference sequence). The CDR3 nucleotides are TGTGCCAGCAGCCCCGCGGATACGCAGTATTTT. This gives the protein CASSPADTQYF.

Written as DNA, the CDR3 is TGTGCCAGCAGCCTGGACGGGACCTACACAGATACGCAGTATTTT. Encoded protein: CASSLDGTYTDTQYF. The chain uses TRBV5-8 and TRBJ2-3, with D perhaps TRBD1 or TRBD2 (5 bases each). Germline CDR1 is SGHTS and CDR2 is YDEGEE. V gave up 4 bases and J gave up 2 bases, with 14 bases separating them. The CDR3 length is 15 residues.

The V gene is TRBV18, the J gene TRBJ2-1; possibly TRBD1 for D (6 bases). This CDR3 has 15 residues. V lost 4 bases and J 2 bases, leaving 12 bases between the germline ends. CDR1 is KGHSH, CDR2 LQKENI, per germline. CDR3: CASSQGVGAYNEQFF. The CDR3 region has the DNA TGTGCCAGCTCACAGGGGGTAGGAGCCTACAATGAGCAGTTCTTC.

V and J are TRBV6-6 and TRBJ2-1; TRBD2 matches at 9 bases. The CDR3 is 15 amino acids. With 6 bases clipped from V and 10 bases from J, the junction kept 13 bases outside the gene matches. Germline lookup yields CDR1 MNHNY and CDR2 SVGAGI (reference sequence). The CDR3 reads CASSPEVAGVREQFF. CDR3 nucleotides: TGTGCCAGCAGCCCGGAGGTAGCGGGAGTAAGAGAGCAGTTCTTC.